This T cell receptor beta chain was identified in a study of immune evolution from preneoplasia to lung adenocarcinoma. As regards this clone: Its antigen is unidentified.

Each case's diagnosis was confirmed by two pathologists on H&E. Germline CDR1 SGHNT, CDR2 YYREEE (reference sequence). Trimming removed 4 bases from V and 7 bases from J, with 20 bases in between. The CDR3 has 15 amino acids. Only in-frame clones appear in the TCRdb table, and some are missing; sequencing was by immunoSEQ multiplex PCR. This table holds under 6,500 clones, around 85% found once. Findings of the study overall: Normal lung had highest clonality; later lesions appeared denser, more diverse.

The V call is TRBV5-4, the J call TRBJ1-1; D uncertain. The sample taken for sequencing was FFPE adjacent normal lung tissue. This sequence was found in a person aged 70 to 80 with lung adenocarcinoma. This CDR3 reads CASSRPNELSNEAFF. For the CDR3, the DNA is TGTGCCAGCAGCCGGCCCAATGAACTATCGAATGAAGCTTTCTTT.